The 20 T cell receptor beta chains below all came from one sample that was sequenced in a study of T cell responses to AZD1222 COVID-19 vaccine. Only in-frame clones appear in the TCRdb table, and some are missing; sequencing was by immunoSEQ multiplex PCR. The sample shows approximately 110,000 clones, around 94% of them seen only once. The starting material was peripheral blood, obtained on day 0 of AZD1222 vaccination. Receptors originate from an adult in good health.

The J gene is TRBJ1-1, the V gene TRBV11-1; D gene uncertain. V was pared by 2 bases and J by 0 bases, with 4 bases between. From germline, CDR1 is SGHAT and CDR2 FQDESV (reference sequence). The CDR3 is 13 amino acids. The CDR3 bases are TGTGCCAGCAGCTTACTCCTGAACACTGAAGCTTTCTTT. It is translated as CASSLLLNTEAFF.

This chain joins TRBV28 and TRBJ1-2; D remains ambiguous. Trimming cost V 3 bases and J 4 bases, with 6 bases left between them. Germline assignment: CDR1 MDHEN and CDR2 SYDVKM. The length of the CDR3 is 12 residues. CDR3 region: CASSFSIYGYTF. CDR3 bases: TGTGCCAGCAGTTTTTCCATCTATGGCTACACCTTC.

The chain carries TRBV3-1 (or the pseudogene TRBV3-2) and TRBJ1-1; D unclear. Per the germline V gene, CDR1 is LGHDT and CDR2 is YNNKEL (reference sequence). The V and J ends lost 1 base and 1 base respectively, with 7 bases between them. The length of the CDR3 is 14 residues. Here the CDR3 reads CASSQVPENTEAFF. The CDR3 DNA reads as TGTGCCAGCAGCCAAGTTCCAGAGAACACTGAAGCTTTCTTT.

The V gene is TRBV9, the J gene TRBJ2-1; 15 positions agree with TRBD2. The CDR3 runs to 16 residues. With V trimmed by 3 bases and J by 2 bases, 0 bases remained unmatched. Germline loops: CDR1 SGDLS, CDR2 YYNGEE. The CDR3 nucleotides read TGTGCCAGCAGCGGGACTAGCGGGGGGGCCTACAATGAGCAGTTCTTC. This gives the protein CASSGTSGGAYNEQFF.

This clone has just one count. The V gene is TRBV19, the J gene TRBJ2-6; D is tentatively TRBD1 or TRBD2 (5 bases each). The germline V gene encodes CDR1 LNHDA and CDR2 SQIVND (reference sequence). Between the trimmed V and J ends, which lost 6 bases and 0 bases, there was a span of 9 bases. The length of the CDR3 is 15 residues. The CDR3 reads CASRGEFSGANVLTF. The CDR3 DNA reads TGTGCCAGTAGAGGGGAGTTCTCTGGGGCCAACGTCCTGACTTTC.

This chain joins TRBV11-2 and TRBJ1-1; D remains unclear. This CDR3 region has 14 residues. The germline gives CDR1 SGHAT, CDR2 FQNNGV. Trimming took off 0 bases at V and 3 bases at J, with 8 bases between the two ends. CDR3 region: CASSLERVYTEAFF. DNA for the CDR3: TGTGCCAGCAGCTTAGAAAGGGTTTACACTGAAGCTTTCTTT.

This chain uses TRBV19 with TRBJ1-2; 10 bases are shared with TRBD1. Looked up from germline, CDR1 is LNHDA and CDR2 is SQIVND (reference sequence). CDR3 length: 13 residues. After removal of 6 bases from V and 7 bases from J, the junction contained 5 bases not matched to a gene. CDR3 nucleotide sequence: TGTGCCAGTAGGGGGGACAGGGGTGTTGGCTACACCTTC. Protein: CASRGDRGVGYTF.

This clone has a single count. The chain employs TRBV19 and TRBJ1-1; possible D gene TRBD1, 5 bases. Trimming removed 3 bases from V and 1 base from J, with 12 bases in between. This CDR3 spans 15 amino acids. The germline gives CDR1 LNHDA, CDR2 SQIVND (reference sequence). As DNA, the CDR3 is TGTGCCAGTAGTATTTCCGGGGCCTGGAACACTGAAGCTTTCTTT. This encodes CASSISGAWNTEAFF. The variable domain in full, with the rest retrieved from reference TRBV19 and TRBJ1-1, is DGGITQSPKYLFRKEGQNVTLSCEQNLNHDAMYWYRQDPGQGLRLIYYSQIVNDFQKGDIAEGYSVSREKKESFPLTVTSAQKNPTAFYLCASSISGAWNTEAFFGQGTRLTVV.

The genes are TRBV13 and TRBJ1-3; possible D gene TRBD1, 6 bases. The CDR3 has 15 residues. V dropped 5 bases and J dropped 0 bases, with 11 bases sitting between them. Per the germline V gene, CDR1 is PRHDT and CDR2 is FYEKMQ (reference sequence). The DNA of the CDR3 is TGTGCCAGCAGCCCAGGACAGAACTCTGGAAACACCATATATTTT. Its protein product is CASSPGQNSGNTIYF. The whole variable domain, remainder taken from reference TRBV13 and TRBJ1-3, is AAGVIQSPRHLIKEKRETATLKCYPIPRHDTVYWYQQGPGQDPQFLISFYEKMQSDKGSIPDRFSAQQFSDYHSELNMSSLELGDSALYFCASSPGQNSGNTIYFGEGSWLTVV.

The chain has TRBV19 and TRBJ1-1; D is undetermined. V was cut by 5 bases and J by 0 bases, with 7 bases left in between. Germline V gene lookup returns CDR1 LNHDA and CDR2 SQIVND (reference sequence). The CDR3 spans 13 residues. CDR3 loop: CASSGSMNTEAFF. The CDR3 nucleotides are TGTGCCAGTAGTGGGAGCATGAACACTGAAGCTTTCTTT.

V gene TRBV21-1 combines with J gene TRBJ2-5; the table's D call of TRBD2 was not tested on the DNA. TRBV21-1 is noted as a pseudogene. The CDR3 has 17 amino acids. CDR3 sequence reads: CASSKELAGGRTETQYF. The CDR3 nucleotides read TGTGCCAGCAGCAAAGAATTAGCGGGGGGCCGGACGGAGACCCAGTACTTC.

The V call is TRBV2, the J call TRBJ1-5; D may be TRBD1 (5 bases). The CDR3 contains 16 residues. Germline CDR1 is SNHLY and CDR2 is FYNNEI. V was cut by 3 bases and J by 3 bases, with 15 bases left in between. CDR3 nucleotides: TGTGCCAGCAGTGATGGGGTGGGACCTCTCAATCAGCCCCAGCATTTT. Translation gives CASSDGVGPLNQPQHF.

This clone came up once. This chain joins TRBV7-9 and TRBJ1-2; 10 bases match TRBD1. Germline CDR1 is SEHNR and CDR2 is FQNEAQ (reference sequence). The CDR3 covers 15 residues. Trimming took 3 bases from V and 8 from J; bases not matched to a gene: 9. CDR3 DNA sequence: TGTGCCAGCAGCTTCGACAGGGGGCGCCTTGCGGGCTACACCTTC. Translating it yields CASSFDRGRLAGYTF.

This sequence joins TRBV9 and TRBJ1-6, with D possibly being TRBD1 (6 bases). The CDR3 contains 15 residues. The germline V gene has CDR1 SGDLS and CDR2 YYNGEE. V lost 4 bases and J lost 8, with 16 bases in between. This CDR3 is CASSLRAGADSPLHF. CDR3 DNA sequence: TGTGCCAGCAGCCTCAGGGCGGGGGCGGATTCACCCCTCCACTTT.

CDR3 DNA: TGTGCCAGCAGCGGACAGGGGACCGGGGAGCTGTTTTTT. Amino acid sequence: CASSGQGTGELFF. The chain uses TRBV9 and TRBJ2-2, with TRBD1 matching 8 bases. This CDR3 has 13 amino acids. Germline assignment: CDR1 SGDLS and CDR2 YYNGEE. Trimming cost V 3 bases and J 5 bases; bases outside gene matches: 0.

The chain uses TRBV5-1 and TRBJ1-1; 7 bases align to TRBD1. The CDR3 length is 16 residues. V trimming: 2 bases; J trimming: 3 bases; junction bases outside the gene matches: 10. CDR1 is SGHRS and CDR2 is YFSETQ in the germline V gene. CDR3 DNA: TGCGCCAGCAGCTTACTCAGGGGGGTAGAGGACACTGAAGCTTTCTTT. Encoded protein: CASSLLRGVEDTEAFF.

This rearrangement joins TRBV5-1 to TRBJ2-7; 9 nucleotides agree with TRBD1. Germline values: CDR1 SGHRS, CDR2 YFSETQ. The junction had 7 bases not matched to a gene; V was cut back by 4 bases and J by 2 bases. The CDR3 runs to 15 residues. CDR3 bases: TGCGCCAGCAGCAAGGGACAGGGCCTAACCTACGAGCAGTACTTC. It codes for CASSKGQGLTYEQYF.

The rearrangement joins TRBV12-3 or TRBV12-4 to TRBJ2-1; D call uncertain. The ends were cut back, 6 bases at V and 10 bases at J, with 13 bases in the middle. There are 12 residues in the CDR3. The CDR3 DNA reads TGTGCCAGCAGCCCGGACCAACGCGAGCAGTTCTTC. Protein: CASSPDQREQFF.

The chain couples TRBV24-1 to TRBJ1-1, with a tentative D call TRBD1 (6 bases). The CDR3 runs 12 residues. The germline V and J ends were trimmed by 0 bases and 11 bases, with 9 bases remaining between them. Looked up from germline, CDR1 is KGHDR and CDR2 is SFDVKD. CDR3 sequence reads: CATSDLRGTAFF. CDR3 DNA: TGTGCCACCAGTGATTTGAGGGGGACGGCTTTCTTT.

The chain carries TRBV27 and TRBJ1-6; 12 bases align to TRBD1. The CDR3 totals 20 residues. Germline V gene sequence: CDR1 MNHEY, CDR2 SMNVEV (reference sequence). Trimming at V came to 3 bases and at J to 1 base, leaving 10 bases not matched to a gene. The CDR3 loop is CASSFRRDRGLRSYNSPLHF. DNA for the CDR3: TGTGCCAGCAGTTTCCGTCGGGACAGGGGGCTTAGGTCCTATAATTCACCCCTCCACTTT.